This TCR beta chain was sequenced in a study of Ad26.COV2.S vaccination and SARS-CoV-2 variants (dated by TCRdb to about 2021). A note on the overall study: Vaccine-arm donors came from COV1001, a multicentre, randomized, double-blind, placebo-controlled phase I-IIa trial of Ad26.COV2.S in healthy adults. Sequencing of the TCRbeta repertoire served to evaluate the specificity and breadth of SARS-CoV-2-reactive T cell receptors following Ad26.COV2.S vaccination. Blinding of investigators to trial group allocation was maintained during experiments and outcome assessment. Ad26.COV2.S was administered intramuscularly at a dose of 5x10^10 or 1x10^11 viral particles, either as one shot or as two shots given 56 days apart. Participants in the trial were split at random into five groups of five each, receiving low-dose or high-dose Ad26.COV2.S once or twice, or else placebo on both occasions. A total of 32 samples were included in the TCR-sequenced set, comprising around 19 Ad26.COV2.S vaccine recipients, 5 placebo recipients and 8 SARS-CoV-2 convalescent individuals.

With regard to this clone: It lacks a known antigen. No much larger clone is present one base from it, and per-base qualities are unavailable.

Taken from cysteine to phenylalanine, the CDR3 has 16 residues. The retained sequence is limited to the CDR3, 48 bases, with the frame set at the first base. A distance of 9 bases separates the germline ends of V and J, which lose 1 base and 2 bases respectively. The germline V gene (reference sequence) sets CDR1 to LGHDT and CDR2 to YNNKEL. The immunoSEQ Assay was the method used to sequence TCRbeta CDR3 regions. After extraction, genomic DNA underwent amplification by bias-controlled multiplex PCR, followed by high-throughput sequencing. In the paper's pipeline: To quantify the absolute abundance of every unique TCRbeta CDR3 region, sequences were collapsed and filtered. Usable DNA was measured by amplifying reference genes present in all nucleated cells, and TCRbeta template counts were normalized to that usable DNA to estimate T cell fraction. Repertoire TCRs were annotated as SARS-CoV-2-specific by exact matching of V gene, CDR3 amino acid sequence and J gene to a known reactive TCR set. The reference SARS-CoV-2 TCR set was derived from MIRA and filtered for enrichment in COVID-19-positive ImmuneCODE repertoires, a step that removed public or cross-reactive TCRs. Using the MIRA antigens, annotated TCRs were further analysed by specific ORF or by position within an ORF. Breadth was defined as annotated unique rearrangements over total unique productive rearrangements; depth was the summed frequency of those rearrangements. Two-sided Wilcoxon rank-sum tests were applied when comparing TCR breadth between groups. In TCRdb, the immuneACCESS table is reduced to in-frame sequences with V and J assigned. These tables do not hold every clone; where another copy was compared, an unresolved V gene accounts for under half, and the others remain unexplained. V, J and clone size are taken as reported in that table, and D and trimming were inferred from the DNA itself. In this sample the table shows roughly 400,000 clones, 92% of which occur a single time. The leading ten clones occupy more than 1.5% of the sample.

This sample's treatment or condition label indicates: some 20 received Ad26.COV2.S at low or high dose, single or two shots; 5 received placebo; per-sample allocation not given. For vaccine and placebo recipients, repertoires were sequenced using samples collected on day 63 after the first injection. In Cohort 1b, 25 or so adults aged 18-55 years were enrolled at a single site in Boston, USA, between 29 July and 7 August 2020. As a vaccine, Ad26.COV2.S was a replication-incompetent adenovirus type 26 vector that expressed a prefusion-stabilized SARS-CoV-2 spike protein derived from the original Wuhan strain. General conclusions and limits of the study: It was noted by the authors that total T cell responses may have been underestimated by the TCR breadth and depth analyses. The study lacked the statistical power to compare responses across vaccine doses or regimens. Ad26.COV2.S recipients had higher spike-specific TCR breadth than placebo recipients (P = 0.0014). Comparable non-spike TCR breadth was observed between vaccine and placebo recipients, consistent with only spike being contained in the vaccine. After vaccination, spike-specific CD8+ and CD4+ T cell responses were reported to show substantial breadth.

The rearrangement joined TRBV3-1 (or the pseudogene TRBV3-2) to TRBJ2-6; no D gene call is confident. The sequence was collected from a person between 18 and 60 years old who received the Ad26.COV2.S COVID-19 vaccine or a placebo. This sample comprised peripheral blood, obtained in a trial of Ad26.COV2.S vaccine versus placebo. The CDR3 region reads CASSQGSGTGANVLTF. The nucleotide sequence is TGTGCCAGCAGCCAAGGGTCGGGTACTGGGGCCAACGTCCTGACTTTC.